This T cell receptor (beta chain) was captured in a study of blood T cell repertoires in COVID-19. The CDR3 contains 15 residues. Germline loops: CDR1 MNHEY, CDR2 SMNVEV (reference sequence). With 4 bases removed from V and 4 bases from J, the gap between germline ends came to 16 bases. Assay: immunoSEQ multiplex PCR; the TCRdb copy retains only in-frame clones and omits some. The data show about 330,000 clones, 89% seen once. This sequence originates from a young man who had recovered from COVID-19. J is TRBJ1-2 and V is TRBV27, with D tentatively TRBD1 (5 bases). Sequencing used peripheral blood. CDR3 nucleotide sequence: TGTGCCAGCAGTTCAATCCCCAGGGATCGCTATGGCTACACCTTC. Translation gives CASSSIPRDRYGYTF.